This TCR beta chain emerged from a study of preoperative IRX-2 immunotherapy in early breast cancer. The protocol was immunoSEQ multiplex PCR, while the TCRdb copy is restricted to in-frame clones and leaves out a portion. The sample shows fewer than 70,000 clones, 94% of them seen only once. Treatment defined: preoperative locoregional IRX-2 cytokine immunotherapy. CDR3 length equals 14 residues. The germline V gene has CDR1 SEHNR and CDR2 FQNEAQ (reference sequence). V dropped 1 base and J dropped 0 bases, with 6 bases sitting between them. As regards this clone: The sample contains more than one DNA sequence encoding this CDR3.

The sequence came from a human donor with breast cancer. V and J are TRBV7-9 and TRBJ1-1; D is undetermined. Sampling took place from a patient treated with IRX-2 immunotherapy. The CDR3 protein is CASSLGALNTEAFF. DNA of the CDR3: TGTGCCAGCAGCTTAGGAGCCTTGAACACTGAAGCTTTCTTT.